The 21 T cell receptor beta chains below all came from one sample that was sequenced in a study of T cell responses to AZD1222 COVID-19 vaccine (dated by TCRdb to about 2021). The library relied on the immunoSEQ multiplex PCR assay. TCRdb stores this immuneACCESS table with in-frame sequences only. Part of the clones is absent; in the studies checked, under half of the shortfall reflects unresolved V genes, and no reason is known for the rest. The sample table lists 90,000 to 150,000 clones, approximately 91% of them with a count of one. The top ten constitute 4% to 5.5% of the sample. In light of the paper, this sample's time point label describes: baseline before first vaccination. This specimen consisted of peripheral blood, obtained on day 0 of AZD1222 vaccination. These receptors all stem from an adult in good health.

CDR3 protein: CASSLTGTGELFF. CDR3 in DNA: TGTGCCAGCAGTCTTACCGGAACCGGGGAGCTGTTTTTT. The V call is TRBV12-3 or TRBV12-4, the J call TRBJ2-2; no clear D gene. V was cut by 5 bases and J by 5 bases, with 9 bases left in between. The CDR3 covers 13 residues.

This clone appeared once. The chain is built from TRBV4-1 and TRBJ2-7; a possible D gene is TRBD2 (6 bases). V was pared by 0 bases and J by 4 bases, with 10 bases between. Germline-derived CDR1 and CDR2 are MGHRA and YSYEKL. This CDR3 comprises 14 residues. CDR3 loop: CASSQDRRGYEQYF. CDR3 sequence (DNA): TGCGCCAGCAGCCAAGATCGGCGGGGATACGAGCAGTACTTC.

V is TRBV28 and J is TRBJ1-2; 7 nucleotides match TRBD1. After removal of 2 bases from V and 5 bases from J, the junction contained 5 bases not matched to a gene. Germline V gene sequence: CDR1 MDHEN, CDR2 SYDVKM. The CDR3 is made up of 14 amino acids. In DNA, the CDR3 is TGTGCCAGCAGTTTACAGGGACAGAGGTATGGCTACACCTTC. This codes for CASSLQGQRYGYTF.

The rearrangement links TRBV14 to TRBJ1-2, with D unresolved. The germline CDR1 and CDR2 sequences are SGHDN and FVKESK. With 1 base removed from V and 4 bases from J, the gap between germline ends came to 10 bases. The CDR3 is made up of 14 amino acids. This CDR3 is CASSQGATSYGYTF. The CDR3 DNA reads as TGTGCCAGCAGCCAAGGAGCCACCTCCTATGGCTACACCTTC. Based on the CDR3 plus reference TRBV14 and TRBJ1-2, the full variable domain is EAGVTQFPSHSVIEKGQTVTLRCDPISGHDNLYWYRRVMGKEIKFLLHFVKESKQDESGMPNNRFLAERTGGTYSTLKVQPAELEDSGVYFCASSQGATSYGYTFGSGTRLTVV.

CDR3 loop: CASSRFRDDYTDTQYF. The CDR3 coding sequence is TGTGCCAGCAGTCGCTTCCGGGACGACTACACAGATACGCAGTATTTT. The V gene is TRBV6-2 or TRBV6-3, the J gene TRBJ2-3; D assignment may be TRBD1 or TRBD2 (5 bases each). Trimming removed 5 bases at V and 2 bases at J, with 17 bases between. This CDR3 spans 16 amino acids. Germline V gene lookup returns CDR1 MNHEY and CDR2 SVGEGT.

V and J are TRBV2 and TRBJ1-4; no clear D gene. Trimming cost V 4 bases and J 0 bases, with 12 bases left between them. The germline V gene has CDR1 SNHLY and CDR2 FYNNEI. The CDR3 totals 16 residues. The DNA for the CDR3 is TGTGCCAGCAGTGTAAGGGCACCCACAACTAATGAAAAACTGTTTTTT. As protein: CASSVRAPTTNEKLFF.

The rearrangement uses TRBV28 and TRBJ2-5; D call uncertain. The CDR3 covers 10 residues. Trimming took 3 bases from V and 7 from J, leaving 3 bases between them. Germline V gene data show CDR1 as MDHEN and CDR2 as SYDVKM. The DNA of the CDR3 is TGTGCCAGCAGTTTGGTGACCCAGTACTTC. This codes for CASSLVTQYF.

V usage is TRBV6-4 and J usage is TRBJ2-7, with D possibly called TRBD1 or TRBD2 (6 bases each). Per the germline V gene, CDR1 is MRHNA and CDR2 is SNTAGT. V was cut by 7 bases and J by 6 bases, with 31 bases left in between. The CDR3 is 18 amino acids. The CDR3 DNA reads TGTGCCAGCACCCCCCCCGGGGGCCCGGGCCAATCACCCGTCGAGCAGTACTTC. As protein: CASTPPGGPGQSPVEQYF.

The rearrangement joins TRBV3-1 (or the pseudogene TRBV3-2) to TRBJ1-5, with no clear D. Germline V lookup: CDR1 LGHDT, CDR2 YNNKEL (reference sequence). This CDR3 spans 17 amino acids. The ends were cut back, 3 bases at V and 0 bases at J, with 15 bases in the middle. As DNA, the CDR3 is TGTGCCAGCAGCCATCGGTTTTACTTTAATAGCAATCAGCCCCAGCATTTT. As protein: CASSHRFYFNSNQPQHF.

The CDR3 nucleotides read TGTGCCAGCGTATTAGGGTGGACGCAGTATTTT. This codes for CASVLGWTQYF. The chain joins TRBV6-5 to TRBJ2-3; no definite D call. CDR3 length: 11 amino acids. Germline-derived CDR1 and CDR2 are MNHEY and SVGAGI. V dropped 8 bases and J dropped 9 bases, with 12 bases sitting between them.

V is TRBV6-4 and J is TRBJ2-1, with a tentative D call TRBD1 (6 bases). The CDR3 covers 13 residues. Germline assignment: CDR1 MRHNA and CDR2 SNTAGT. V lost 3 bases and J lost 5, with 8 bases in between. CDR3 DNA sequence: TGTGCCAGCAGTGAACGGGACAACAATGAGCAGTTCTTC. Translation gives CASSERDNNEQFF.

The chain recombines TRBV10-3 with TRBJ2-5, with unresolved D. V was pared by 0 bases and J by 0 bases, with 5 bases between. This CDR3 has 14 residues. Germline CDR1 reads ENHRY; CDR2 reads SYGVKD. The chain's CDR3 is CAISESPNQETQYF. The CDR3 bases are TGTGCCATCAGTGAGTCCCCTAACCAAGAGACCCAGTACTTC.

The chain couples TRBV4-2 to TRBJ1-1, with 7 bases identical to TRBD1. The germline V gene encodes CDR1 LGHNA and CDR2 YNFKEQ. This CDR3 has 17 amino acids. J lost 4 bases, V lost 0 bases, and 11 bases had no gene match. Written as DNA, the CDR3 is TGTGCCAGCAGCCAAGAATTAGGGACAGAAGACATCACTGAAGCTTTCTTT. It specifies CASSQELGTEDITEAFF.

V gene TRBV7-9 combines with J gene TRBJ2-7, with TRBD1 identical over 8 bases. The CDR3 has 13 amino acids. The J segment lost 5 bases and the V segment lost 5 bases, leaving 5 bases of the junction unmatched. CDR1 and CDR2 from the germline V gene are SEHNR and FQNEAQ (reference sequence). CDR3 sequence reads: CASSQTDRDEQYF. CDR3 DNA sequence: TGTGCCAGCAGCCAAACGGACAGGGACGAGCAGTACTTC.

The V and J genes are TRBV9 and TRBJ2-7; TRBD1 matches at 7 bases. This CDR3 is built from 12 residues. Germline assignment: CDR1 SGDLS and CDR2 YYNGEE. The V gene end was trimmed by 7 bases and the J gene end by 6 bases; junction bases not matched to a gene: 7. The CDR3 here is CASGTGVSEQYF. The CDR3 DNA reads TGTGCCAGCGGCACAGGGGTAAGCGAGCAGTACTTC. Based on the CDR3 plus reference TRBV9 and TRBJ2-7, the full variable domain is DSGVTQTPKHLITATGQRVTLRCSPRSGDLSVYWYQQSLDQGLQFLIQYYNGEERAKGNILERFSAQQFPDLHSELNLSSLELGDSALYFCASGTGVSEQYFGPGTRLTVT.

The rearrangement uses TRBV30 and TRBJ2-1, with D hard to call. This CDR3 has 11 residues. V was pared by 0 bases and J by 9 bases, with 6 bases between. Germline loops: CDR1 GTSNPN, CDR2 SVGIG (reference sequence). The CDR3 region has the DNA TGTGCCTGGAGTGTAGGGATTGAGCAGTTCTTC. This translates into CAWSVGIEQFF.

The rearrangement uses TRBV19 and TRBJ2-1, with D uncertain. Trimming removed 7 bases at V and 0 bases at J, with 16 bases between. Germline-derived CDR1 and CDR2 are LNHDA and SQIVND (reference sequence). CDR3 length equals 16 residues. CDR3 in amino acids: CASTSSGPSSYNEQFF. The DNA of the CDR3 is TGTGCCAGTACCTCCTCCGGTCCCAGCTCCTACAATGAGCAGTTCTTC.

This CDR3 is CASSVPGIGSTEAFF. The CDR3 DNA reads TGTGCCAGCAGCGTGCCCGGGATTGGGAGCACTGAAGCTTTCTTT. This sequence joins TRBV28 and TRBJ1-1; D unclear. CDR3 length: 15 residues. Germline CDR1 reads MDHEN; CDR2 reads SYDVKM. The germline V and J ends were trimmed by 6 bases and 4 bases, with 18 bases remaining between them.

J is TRBJ1-1 and V is TRBV7-2; D is unresolved. Germline CDR1 SGHTA, CDR2 FQGNSA. V was trimmed by 5 bases and J by 3 bases, leaving 16 bases between them. There are 15 residues in the CDR3. This chain's CDR3 is CASSATEGRYTEAFF. The CDR3 region has the DNA TGTGCCAGCAGCGCGACGGAGGGCAGGTACACTGAAGCTTTCTTT.

The chain recombines TRBV19 with TRBJ2-3; D ambiguous. Germline V CDR1 and CDR2: LNHDA, SQIVND (reference sequence). CDR3 size: 14 residues. Trimming left V 4 bases short and J 5 bases short, with 13 bases between. This CDR3 is CASSTRRPLDTQYF. The CDR3 DNA is TGTGCCAGTAGTACCCGACGGCCCCTAGATACGCAGTATTTT.

The gene calls are TRBV30 and TRBJ2-1; D call uncertain. The CDR3 loop spans 11 amino acids. Germline lookup yields CDR1 GTSNPN and CDR2 SVGIG (reference sequence). Trimming shortened V by 3 bases and J by 7 bases, and 7 bases separated the two germline ends. The chain's CDR3 is CAWRFRNEQFF. As DNA, the CDR3 is TGTGCCTGGAGATTCAGGAATGAGCAGTTCTTC.